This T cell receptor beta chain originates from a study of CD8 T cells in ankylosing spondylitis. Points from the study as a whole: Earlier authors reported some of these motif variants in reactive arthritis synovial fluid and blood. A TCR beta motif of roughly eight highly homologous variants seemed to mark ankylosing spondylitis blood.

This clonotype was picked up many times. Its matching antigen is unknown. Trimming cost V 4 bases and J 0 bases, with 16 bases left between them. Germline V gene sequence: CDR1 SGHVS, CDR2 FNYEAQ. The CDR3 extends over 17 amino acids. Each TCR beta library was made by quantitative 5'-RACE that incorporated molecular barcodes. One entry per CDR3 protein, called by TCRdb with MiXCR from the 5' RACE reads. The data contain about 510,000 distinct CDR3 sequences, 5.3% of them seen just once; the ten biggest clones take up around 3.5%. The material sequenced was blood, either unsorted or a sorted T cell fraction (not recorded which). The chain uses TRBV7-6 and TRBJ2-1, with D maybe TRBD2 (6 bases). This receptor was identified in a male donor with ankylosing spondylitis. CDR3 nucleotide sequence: TGTGCCAGCAGCTCGAGGGGCGCGGGGCTCTCCTACAATGAGCAGTTCTTC. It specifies CASSSRGAGLSYNEQFF.